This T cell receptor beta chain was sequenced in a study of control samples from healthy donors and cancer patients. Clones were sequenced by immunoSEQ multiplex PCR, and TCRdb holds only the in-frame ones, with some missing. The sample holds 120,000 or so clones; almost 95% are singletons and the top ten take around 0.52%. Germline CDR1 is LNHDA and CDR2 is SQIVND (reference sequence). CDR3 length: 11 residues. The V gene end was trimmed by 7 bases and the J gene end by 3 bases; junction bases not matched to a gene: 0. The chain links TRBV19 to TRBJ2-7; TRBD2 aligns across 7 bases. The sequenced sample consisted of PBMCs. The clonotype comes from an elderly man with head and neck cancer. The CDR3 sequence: CASTSGYEQYF. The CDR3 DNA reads TGTGCCAGTACTAGCGGCTACGAGCAGTACTTC. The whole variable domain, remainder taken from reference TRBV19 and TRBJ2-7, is DGGITQSPKYLFRKEGQNVTLSCEQNLNHDAMYWYRQDPGQGLRLIYYSQIVNDFQKGDIAEGYSVSREKKESFPLTVTSAQKNPTAFYLCASTSGYEQYFGPGTRLTVT.